The subject of this entry is one T cell receptor (beta chain). What it binds is unknown. The data are from a study of graft-versus-host responses after intestinal transplantation. Study-wide context: The transplants performed in recipients were multivisceral, liver-intestinal, or isolated intestinal. Anti-thymocyte globulin induction was given to all recipients, followed by tacrolimus and steroids for three to four years. General observations from the study: Graft-versus-host to host-versus-graft clonal ratios in allografts were high in patients with graft-donor T cell macrochimerism. GvH clones detected in recipient marrow included some appearing first in ileum or blood.

The repertoire was sequenced with immunoSEQ multiplex PCR; TCRdb's copy has only in-frame clones and lacks some. This sample has tens of thousands of clones, with roughly nine tenths found just once. Germline assignment: CDR1 LNHNV and CDR2 YYDKDF (reference sequence). This CDR3 comprises 17 residues. V gave up 1 base and J gave up 4 bases, with 19 bases separating them. This sequence joins TRBV15 and TRBJ1-2; D remains ambiguous. Sequenced material: unstimulated CD4+ T cells sorted from spleen or lymph node cells, taken before intestinal transplant. The TCR comes from a human donor who received an intestinal transplant. The DNA of the CDR3 is TGTGCCACCAGCAGAGTGTTGGGCAGTCCCGCTACCTATGGCTACACCTTC. Protein sequence: CATSRVLGSPATYGYTF.